The 10 T cell receptor beta chains listed next were all sequenced from one sample in a study of blood T cells in healthy people across ages. A second PCR of about 6 to 12 cycles used a sample-barcoded 5' primer and a J-beta primer mix. MiXCR was run by TCRdb on the 5' RACE reads, yielding one entry per CDR3 protein. This repertoire shows some 940,000 distinct CDR3 sequences, almost 30% found once; its top ten account for about 9.4%. This sample was shared with a second study, whose subject was T cells of mothers and their children.

Sequenced material: blood. The receptors here all came from a woman aged 40 to 50 in good health.

This sequence joins TRBV21-1 and TRBJ2-3; no check of the table's D call, TRBD2, against the DNA was made. TRBV21-1 is marked as a pseudogene. The CDR3 length is 15 residues. The CDR3 DNA follows: TGTGCCAGCAGCATCCTAGGAGGGGGCACAGATACGCAGTATTTT. Protein product: CASSILGGGTDTQYF.

This clonotype has ten or more counts. The rearrangement joins TRBV7-8 to TRBJ2-1; TRBD2 matches at 11 bases. Germline-derived CDR1 and CDR2 are SGHVS and FQNEAQ. CDR3 length equals 16 residues. Trimming at V came to 5 bases and at J to 3 bases, leaving 6 bases not matched to a gene. This CDR3 reads CASSPPGLAGYNEQFF. The CDR3 DNA reads as TGTGCCAGCAGCCCACCAGGACTAGCGGGCTACAATGAGCAGTTCTTC.

The chain carries TRBV12-3 or TRBV12-4 and TRBJ2-3; D gene uncertain. V was cut by 4 bases and J by 5 bases, with 10 bases left in between. This CDR3 contains 13 residues. This CDR3 reads CASSSGFVDTQYF. The CDR3 DNA reads TGTGCCAGCAGTTCAGGTTTTGTAGATACGCAGTATTTT.

This clonotype was counted only a few times. V gene TRBV28 combines with J gene TRBJ1-5; D is unresolved. V lost 3 bases, J lost 2 bases, and 11 bases lay in between. CDR1 is MDHEN, CDR2 SYDVKM, per germline. The CDR3 has 15 amino acids. The CDR3 spells CASSFRHRGNQPQHF. CDR3 DNA: TGTGCCAGCAGTTTTCGCCATCGAGGCAATCAGCCCCAGCATTTT.

This clonotype was seen more than once but under ten times. This chain uses TRBV7-9 with TRBJ1-1, with a weak D call TRBD1 (6 bases). V was shortened by 5 bases and J by 1 base, with 14 bases between the two germline ends. The CDR3 consists of 15 residues. Per the germline V gene, CDR1 is SEHNR and CDR2 is FQNEAQ (reference sequence). The CDR3 loop is CASSHPRGWNTEAFF. CDR3 DNA: TGTGCCAGCAGCCACCCGAGGGGGTGGAACACTGAAGCTTTCTTT.

The rearrangement uses TRBV3-1 and TRBJ1-1; TRBD1 is a possible D gene (5 bases). This CDR3 has 14 amino acids. The germline V gene has CDR1 LGHDT and CDR2 YNNKEL (reference sequence). V lost 3 bases and J 5 bases, leaving 13 bases between the germline ends. This chain's CDR3 is CASSQTTAGTEAFF. The CDR3 DNA sequence: TGTGCCAGCAGCCAGACGACAGCGGGAACTGAAGCTTTCTTT.

On this clonotype itself: Germline is not matched at one junction end, which may reflect a read error. The chain combines TRBV28 with TRBJ2-1, with 11 bases lining up with TRBD1. This CDR3 region has 14 residues. Germline CDR1 MDHEN, CDR2 SYDVKM. The CDR3 bases are TGTGTCAGCGCCCGGACAGGGGGCCACAATGAGCAGTTCTTC. Encoded protein: CVSARTGGHNEQFF.

This clonotype has just a few counts. This rearrangement joins TRBV5-1 to TRBJ2-1, with 7 bases aligning to TRBD1. This CDR3 has 14 amino acids. V dropped 0 bases and J dropped 7; count of bases not matched to a gene: 4. Germline CDR1 and CDR2: SGHRS and YFSETQ. CDR3 sequence: CASSLGRGWNEQFF. The CDR3 bases are TGCGCCAGCAGCTTGGGCAGGGGGTGGAATGAGCAGTTCTTC.

This clonotype was observed a handful of times. The chain is built from TRBV5-1 and TRBJ2-2; 7 positions agree with TRBD2. Looked up from germline, CDR1 is SGHRS and CDR2 is YFSETQ. The CDR3 runs 17 residues. The V and J ends lost 0 bases and 1 base, in that order; junction bases with no gene match: 6. This CDR3 reads CASSLARRGRNTGELFF. The DNA for the CDR3 is TGCGCCAGCAGCTTGGCCAGGCGGGGGAGGAACACCGGGGAGCTGTTTTTT.

The gene calls are TRBV6-6 and TRBJ2-5; 9 nucleotides match TRBD2. After removal of 1 base from V and 5 bases from J, the junction contained 8 bases not matched to a gene. The CDR3 extends over 16 amino acids. Germline V gene lookup returns CDR1 MNHNY and CDR2 SVGAGI (reference sequence). This CDR3 reads CASSYFAGGPLETQYF. The CDR3 bases are TGTGCCAGCAGTTACTTTGCGGGGGGGCCACTGGAGACCCAGTACTTC.